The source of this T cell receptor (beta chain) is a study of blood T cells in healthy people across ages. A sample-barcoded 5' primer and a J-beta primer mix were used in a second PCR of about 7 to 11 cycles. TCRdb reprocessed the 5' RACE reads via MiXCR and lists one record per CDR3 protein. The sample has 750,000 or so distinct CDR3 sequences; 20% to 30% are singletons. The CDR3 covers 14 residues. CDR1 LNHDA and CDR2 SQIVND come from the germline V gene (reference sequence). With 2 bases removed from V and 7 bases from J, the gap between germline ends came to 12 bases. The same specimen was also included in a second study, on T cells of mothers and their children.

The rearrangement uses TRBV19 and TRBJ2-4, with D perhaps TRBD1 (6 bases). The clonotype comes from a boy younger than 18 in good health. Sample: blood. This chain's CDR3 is CASSITAGDNIQYF. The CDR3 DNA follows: TGTGCCAGTAGTATAACGGCAGGGGATAACATTCAGTACTTC.